This T cell receptor beta chain was retrieved from a study of blood T cell repertoires in COVID-19. At the level of the study: From T cells, B-cell-depleted T cells, or PBMCs came the material, which was cDNA or gDNA.

Trimming cost V 7 bases and J 0 bases; bases outside gene matches: 3. Germline CDR1 SGDLS, CDR2 YYNGEE. CDR3 size: 14 residues. Original data processing: Estimates of nucleated cell counts were drawn from the amplification of reference gene primers. Sequencing was performed with immunoSEQ multiplex PCR; in TCRdb, only in-frame clones are kept and a portion is missing. From that table come the V and J calls and clone size; the DNA was used to work out D and trimming. The sample comprises approximately 230,000 clones, about 80% of which are singletons, and 15% rests with the top ten. Assignment of participants to cohorts was predicated upon participant-reported clinical history.

This chain connects TRBV9 to TRBJ2-1, with TRBD2 matching over 8 bases. The sample was PBMCs or T cells enriched from blood (not recorded which). The receptor was derived from a man aged 35 to 55 who had recovered from COVID-19. The CDR3 DNA reads TGTGCCAGCTCAACTAGCGGCTCCTACAATGAGCAGTTCTTC. It codes for CASSTSGSYNEQFF. Full variable domain (remainder filled in from reference TRBV9 and TRBJ2-1): DSGVTQTPKHLITATGQRVTLRCSPRSGDLSVYWYQQSLDQGLQFLIQYYNGEERAKGNILERFSAQQFPDLHSELNLSSLELGDSALYFCASSTSGSYNEQFFGPGTRLTVL.